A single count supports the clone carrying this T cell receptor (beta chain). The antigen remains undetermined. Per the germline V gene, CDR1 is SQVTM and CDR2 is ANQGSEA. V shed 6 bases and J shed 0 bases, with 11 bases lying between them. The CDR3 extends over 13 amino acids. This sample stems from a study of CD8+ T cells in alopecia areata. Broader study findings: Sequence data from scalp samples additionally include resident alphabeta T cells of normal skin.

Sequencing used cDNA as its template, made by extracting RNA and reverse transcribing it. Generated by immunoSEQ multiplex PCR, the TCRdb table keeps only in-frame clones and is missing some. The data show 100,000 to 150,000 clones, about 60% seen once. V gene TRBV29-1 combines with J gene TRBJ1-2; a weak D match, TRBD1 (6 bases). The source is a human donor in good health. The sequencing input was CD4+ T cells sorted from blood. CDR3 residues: CSVPTGANYGYTF. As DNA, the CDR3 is TGCAGCGTCCCGACAGGAGCTAACTATGGCTACACCTTC.